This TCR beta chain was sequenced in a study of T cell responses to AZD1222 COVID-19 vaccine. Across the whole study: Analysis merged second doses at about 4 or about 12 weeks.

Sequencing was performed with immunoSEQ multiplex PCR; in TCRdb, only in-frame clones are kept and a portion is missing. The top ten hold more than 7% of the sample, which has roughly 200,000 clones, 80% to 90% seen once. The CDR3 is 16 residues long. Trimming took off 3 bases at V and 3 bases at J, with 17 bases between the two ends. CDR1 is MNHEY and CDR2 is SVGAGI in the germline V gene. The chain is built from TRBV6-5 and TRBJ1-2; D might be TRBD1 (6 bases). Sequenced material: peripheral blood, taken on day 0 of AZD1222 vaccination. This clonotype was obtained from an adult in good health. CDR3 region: CASSYNLRGQDYGYTF. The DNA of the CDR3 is TGTGCCAGCAGTTATAATCTACGGGGGCAGGACTATGGCTACACCTTC.